A single sample is the source of the 32 T cell receptor beta chains below, sequenced in a study of identical twins. Each CDR3 protein gets one entry after TCRdb re-called the 5' RACE reads with MiXCR. The table shows about 450,000 distinct CDR3 sequences, with roughly 20% occurring only once. The specimen sequenced was naive T cells sorted from blood. These receptors came from a man aged 45 to 65 in good health.

This clonotype was detected a few times. The rearrangement links TRBV6-2 or TRBV6-3 to TRBJ2-7, with D possibly being TRBD1 or TRBD2 (6 bases each). The CDR3 extends over 15 amino acids. Germline CDR1 reads MNHEY; CDR2 reads SVGEGT. V lost 0 bases and J lost 6, with 15 bases in between. In DNA, the CDR3 is TGTGCCAGCAGTTACTCGAGGGGGGTCGCAGGCGAGCAGTACTTC. This codes for CASSYSRGVAGEQYF.

This clonotype has more than one count but fewer than ten. The chain employs TRBV7-9 and TRBJ2-3, with D hard to call. CDR3 length: 16 residues. Germline assignment: CDR1 SEHNR and CDR2 FQNEAQ (reference sequence). The ends were cut back, 6 bases at V and 2 bases at J, with 18 bases in the middle. CDR3 nucleotides: TGTGCCAGCAGGAAACTCAATCCTCGGAACACAGATACGCAGTATTTT. Protein sequence: CASRKLNPRNTDTQYF.

This clonotype was seen more than once but under ten times. This chain uses TRBV7-2 with TRBJ1-6; D is possibly TRBD1 (6 bases). Germline values: CDR1 SGHTA, CDR2 FQGNSA. The CDR3 sequence is 15 residues long. Trimming left V 3 bases short and J 6 bases short, with 12 bases between. The CDR3 protein is CASSFTTGINSPLHF. The CDR3 nucleotides are TGTGCCAGCAGCTTCACCACAGGGATTAATTCACCCCTCCACTTT.

The V gene is TRBV11-3, the J gene TRBJ2-3; no definite D call. The CDR3 consists of 13 residues. The V gene lost 5 bases and the J gene lost 4 bases, with 10 bases spanning the gap. Per the germline V gene, CDR1 is SGHNT and CDR2 is YENEEA. In DNA form, the CDR3 reads TGTGCCAGCAGCGCCCGACTGGCAGATACGCAGTATTTT. Protein product: CASSARLADTQYF.

This clonotype was found a few times. The chain uses TRBV20-1 and TRBJ2-1; 10 positions agree with TRBD1. Germline CDR1 reads DFQATT; CDR2 reads SNEGSKA (reference sequence). The CDR3 totals 16 residues. With 5 bases clipped from V and 8 bases from J, the junction kept 15 bases outside the gene matches. CDR3 sequence: CSAFLIRDRGLDEQFF. The CDR3, as DNA: TGCAGTGCTTTCCTAATTCGGGACAGGGGTCTTGATGAGCAGTTCTTC.

This clonotype was seen repeatedly, ten times or more. V is TRBV7-6 and J is TRBJ2-7; 13 bases are shared with TRBD2. The junction had 10 bases not matched to a gene; V was cut back by 5 bases and J by 3 bases. The CDR3 length is 17 residues. The germline CDR1 and CDR2 sequences are SGHVS and FNYEAQ. The CDR3 loop reads CASSRGTSGAPYYEQYF. In nucleotides, the CDR3 is TGTGCCAGCAGCCGAGGGACTAGCGGGGCCCCTTACTACGAGCAGTACTTC.

This clonotype was seen repeatedly, ten times or more. This chain joins TRBV6-5 and TRBJ1-1; D gene unclear. Trimming removed 1 base at V and 1 base at J, with 10 bases between. Per germline, CDR1 MNHEY and CDR2 SVGAGI. The CDR3 is made up of 15 amino acids. The CDR3 bases are TGTGCCAGCAGTTACTTCCCACTTGAGAACACTGAAGCTTTCTTT. Its protein is CASSYFPLENTEAFF.

This clonotype was detected a few times. This chain joins TRBV29-1 and TRBJ2-7; 7 bases line up with TRBD1. Germline CDR1 SQVTM, CDR2 ANQGSEA. Trimming cost V 6 bases and J 3 bases; bases outside gene matches: 5. The CDR3 is 12 amino acids. The CDR3 reads CSVGDSIYEQYF. In DNA form, the CDR3 reads TGCAGCGTGGGGGACAGCATCTACGAGCAGTACTTC.

Ten or more counts support this clonotype. This chain joins TRBV7-2 and TRBJ2-1, with TRBD1 as a possible D gene (7 bases). V dropped 2 bases and J dropped 8 bases, with 13 bases sitting between them. Germline V gene sequence: CDR1 SGHTA, CDR2 FQGNSA. This CDR3 is 14 amino acids long. CDR3 sequence reads: CASSLQGGMDEQFF. DNA of the CDR3: TGTGCCAGCAGCTTACAGGGGGGCATGGATGAGCAGTTCTTC.

In this sample, this clonotype turned up many times. The V call is TRBV20-1, the J call TRBJ2-7; D is uncertain. Trimming removed 1 base at V and 2 bases at J, with 21 bases between. The CDR3 spans 17 residues. CDR1 and CDR2 (germline): DFQATT, SNEGSKA (reference sequence). The CDR3 nucleotides read TGCAGTGCTAGAGTCGTCGGCGGTGGGCGGATGGCCTACGAGCAGTACTTC. Translating gives CSARVVGGGRMAYEQYF.

The V gene is TRBV10-3, the J gene TRBJ2-2; a weak D match, TRBD2 (5 bases). Germline loops: CDR1 ENHRY, CDR2 SYGVKD. The CDR3 runs 15 residues. The V gene lost 8 bases and the J gene lost 4 bases, with 17 bases spanning the gap. Written as DNA, the CDR3 is TGTGCCATCGGACGAGGACCAGAGGGCACCGGGGAGCTGTTTTTT. This codes for CAIGRGPEGTGELFF.

The chain combines TRBV4-3 with TRBJ2-3, with D maybe TRBD1 (5 bases). The CDR3 loop spans 14 amino acids. V shed 0 bases and J shed 6 bases, with 10 bases lying between them. Germline loops: CDR1 LGHNA, CDR2 YSLEER. CDR3 region: CASSQDPGRDTQYF. CDR3 nucleotides: TGCGCCAGCAGCCAAGATCCAGGGCGGGATACGCAGTATTTT.

This clonotype was detected many times. V gene TRBV20-1 combines with J gene TRBJ2-3; D gene ambiguous. The CDR3 is made up of 14 amino acids. Per germline, CDR1 DFQATT and CDR2 SNEGSKA (reference sequence). Trimming left V 2 bases short and J 4 bases short, with 13 bases between. CDR3: CSARFLSGADTQYF. The CDR3 bases are TGCAGTGCTAGATTTCTATCCGGCGCAGATACGCAGTATTTT.

The V gene is TRBV28, the J gene TRBJ2-1, with 7 bases fitting TRBD2. The CDR3 totals 15 residues. The germline V gene has CDR1 MDHEN and CDR2 SYDVKM. V was clipped by 8 bases and J by 10 bases; unmatched bases: 17. Written as DNA, the CDR3 is TGTGCCAGCTCCTCTAGCGGATCCCACGGAGGCGAGCAGTTCTTC. It specifies CASSSSGSHGGEQFF.

The chain is built from TRBV20-1 and TRBJ2-5; either TRBD1 or TRBD2 may fit D (6 bases each). This CDR3 is built from 13 residues. V gave up 5 bases and J gave up 5 bases, with 15 bases separating them. Looked up from germline, CDR1 is DFQATT and CDR2 is SNEGSKA (reference sequence). In nucleotides, the CDR3 is TGCAGTGCTGACGCCCTAGGGGGGGAGACCCAGTACTTC. Protein product: CSADALGGETQYF.

CDR3 nucleotide sequence: TGTGCCAGCAGTGGGACAGGGGCCGACTACAATGAGCAGTTCTTC. This gives the protein CASSGTGADYNEQFF. The rearrangement joins TRBV6-2 or TRBV6-3 to TRBJ2-1; 10 bases agree with TRBD1. Germline V gives CDR1 MNHEY, CDR2 SVGEGT. The CDR3 runs to 15 residues. Trimming at V came to 5 bases and at J to 3 bases, leaving 4 bases not matched to a gene.

This clonotype was seen many times. The chain links TRBV24-1 to TRBJ2-7; D not certain. Germline CDR1 KGHDR, CDR2 SFDVKD. This CDR3 contains 14 residues. Trimming cost V 4 bases and J 3 bases, with 12 bases left between them. The CDR3 region has the DNA TGTGCCACCAGTGACCCCTCGCAGCACTACGAGCAGTACTTC. It codes for CATSDPSQHYEQYF.

This clonotype showed up just a few times. V gene TRBV4-1 combines with J gene TRBJ2-7, with D perhaps matching TRBD1 (6 bases). CDR1 and CDR2 (germline): MGHRA, YSYEKL. V was shortened by 1 base and J by 2 bases, with 12 bases between the two germline ends. The CDR3 extends over 15 amino acids. Here the CDR3 DNA reads TGCGCCAGCAGCCAAGTTATCACAGGGACCTACGAGCAGTACTTC. It encodes CASSQVITGTYEQYF.

This clonotype was observed a few times. The chain employs TRBV7-7 and TRBJ2-3; TRBD2 aligns across 13 bases. V shed 5 bases and J 5 bases; nucleotides not matched to a gene: 4. The CDR3 is 15 amino acids. Per the germline V gene, CDR1 is SSHAT and CDR2 is FNYEAQ (reference sequence). CDR3 loop: CASSQGLAGIDTQYF. CDR3 DNA: TGTGCCAGCAGCCAGGGACTAGCGGGAATAGATACGCAGTATTTT.

The V and J genes are TRBV19 and TRBJ1-1; a weak D match, TRBD1 (5 bases). There are 16 residues in the CDR3. CDR1 LNHDA and CDR2 SQIVND come from the germline V gene (reference sequence). V lost 0 bases, J lost 0 bases, and 11 bases lay in between. CDR3 bases: TGTGCCAGTAGTATAGATCCAGGGACCGTGAACACTGAAGCTTTCTTT. Protein sequence: CASSIDPGTVNTEAFF.

This clonotype appeared a few times. V and J are TRBV5-1 and TRBJ2-1; D gene ambiguous. This CDR3 has 15 residues. The V end was cut by 4 bases, the J end by 5 bases, with 16 bases between. Germline assignment: CDR1 SGHRS and CDR2 YFSETQ. CDR3: CASSEVQHLNNEQFF. The DNA for the CDR3 is TGCGCCAGCAGCGAAGTCCAGCACCTTAACAATGAGCAGTTCTTC.

This clonotype appeared a few times. The chain has TRBV7-2 and TRBJ2-5; 8 nucleotides line up with TRBD2. Germline V gene data show CDR1 as SGHTA and CDR2 as FQGNSA. This CDR3 comprises 15 residues. The junction had 5 bases not matched to a gene; V was cut back by 1 base and J by 4 bases. This CDR3 reads CASSLVGGAPETQYF. The DNA of the CDR3 is TGTGCCAGCAGCTTAGTCGGGGGGGCCCCAGAGACCCAGTACTTC.

This clonotype was found a few times. The genes are TRBV11-2 and TRBJ1-6; D call uncertain. In germline, CDR1 is SGHAT, CDR2 FQNNGV. The germline V and J ends were trimmed by 6 bases and 8 bases, with 17 bases remaining between them. The CDR3 has 15 residues. The DNA for the CDR3 is TGTGCCAGCAGGGACCGGCATGGGTGGGATTCACCCCTCCACTTT. This gives the protein CASRDRHGWDSPLHF.

This clonotype was seen at least ten times. The chain is built from TRBV5-6 and TRBJ2-5, with TRBD2 matching over 8 bases. Germline V gene data show CDR1 as SGHDT and CDR2 as YYEEEE. Losses at the gene ends were 0 bases for V and 5 bases for J; bases not matched to a gene: 6. CDR3 length equals 15 residues. CDR3 in amino acids: CASSLVSGTWETQYF. In DNA form, the CDR3 reads TGTGCCAGCAGCTTGGTTAGCGGGACCTGGGAGACCCAGTACTTC.

This clonotype was recorded many times. J is TRBJ1-1 and V is TRBV5-1, with 10 bases aligning to TRBD1. J was trimmed by 3 bases and V by 2 bases; bases with no gene match: 4. CDR3 length: 15 residues. CDR1 is SGHRS and CDR2 is YFSETQ in the germline V gene. CDR3 protein: CASSFDRGPDTEAFF. The CDR3 DNA reads TGCGCCAGCAGCTTTGACAGGGGGCCTGACACTGAAGCTTTCTTT.

The rearrangement links TRBV18 to TRBJ2-7, with D possibly being TRBD1 or TRBD2 (5 bases each). The CDR3 loop spans 14 amino acids. Looked up from germline, CDR1 is KGHSH and CDR2 is LQKENI. Trimming stripped 3 bases from V and 5 bases from J, with 14 bases between. The CDR3 loop is CASSPRVGTDEQYF. The CDR3 DNA is TGTGCCAGCTCACCTCGCGTAGGGACCGACGAGCAGTACTTC.

This clonotype is a singleton in its sample. The rearrangement joins TRBV3-1 to TRBJ2-7; the match to TRBD2 covers 11 bases. The CDR3 is 17 residues long. The germline V gene encodes CDR1 LGHDT and CDR2 YNNKEL (reference sequence). With V trimmed by 1 base and J by 5 bases, 10 bases remained unmatched. CDR3 residues: CASSQGPRTSGSDEQYF. The CDR3 DNA sequence: TGTGCCAGCAGCCAAGGCCCGAGAACTAGCGGGAGCGACGAGCAGTACTTC.

The chain is built from TRBV10-3 and TRBJ1-1; possibly TRBD1 for D (6 bases). This CDR3 is 16 amino acids long. Germline lookup yields CDR1 ENHRY and CDR2 SYGVKD. V was cut by 1 base and J by 3 bases, with 15 bases left in between. CDR3 coding DNA: TGTGCCATCAGTGAGTTGGCGGGGGCTTTAGACACTGAAGCTTTCTTT. Encoded protein: CAISELAGALDTEAFF.

This clonotype was detected ten times or more. The chain carries TRBV4-2 and TRBJ1-6, with a tentative D call TRBD1 (6 bases). The V gene's germline CDR1 is LGHNA and CDR2 YNFKEQ. V was pared by 0 bases and J by 10 bases, with 13 bases between. This CDR3 is built from 15 residues. For the CDR3, the DNA is TGTGCCAGCAGCCAAGATCTCCGGGGGGCCTCACCCCTCCACTTT. Amino acids: CASSQDLRGASPLHF.

This clonotype has only a few counts. This sequence joins TRBV5-6 and TRBJ2-5; 7 nucleotides line up with TRBD2. The CDR3 loop spans 14 amino acids. With V trimmed by 1 base and J by 4 bases, 4 bases remained unmatched. Germline CDR1 is SGHDT and CDR2 is YYEEEE. The chain's CDR3 is CASSLPRERETQYF. Here the CDR3 DNA reads TGTGCCAGCAGCTTGCCGCGGGAGCGAGAGACCCAGTACTTC.

The rearrangement uses TRBV7-6 and TRBJ2-7; 9 bases are shared with TRBD2. The CDR3 runs to 16 residues. The germline gives CDR1 SGHVS, CDR2 FNYEAQ. The junction had 11 bases not matched to a gene; V was cut back by 5 bases and J by 3 bases. The CDR3 region is CASSHSLAGGNYEQYF. CDR3 DNA: TGTGCCAGCAGCCACAGCTTGGCGGGAGGGAACTACGAGCAGTACTTC.

This clonotype was detected a few times. The V gene is TRBV28, the J gene TRBJ1-2; D gene uncertain. This CDR3 spans 13 amino acids. Germline V lookup: CDR1 MDHEN, CDR2 SYDVKM. The V and J ends lost 6 bases and 2 bases respectively, with 10 bases between them. CDR3 sequence (DNA): TGTGCCAGCAGCCCATCGGAGAACTATGGCTACACCTTC. Its protein is CASSPSENYGYTF.